Below are 2 T cell receptor beta chains sequenced from a single sample in a study of blood T cells in healthy people across ages. A J-beta primer mix and a sample-barcoded 5' primer were used in a second PCR of roughly 7 to 12 cycles. Via MiXCR, TCRdb re-called the 5' RACE reads, giving one row per CDR3 protein. The sample lists around 750,000 distinct CDR3 sequences; less than 70% were seen once. Sequenced material: blood. All receptors derive from a man at least 80 years old in good health.

On this clonotype: A read error may account for a junction end that differs from germline. As DNA, the CDR3 is TGCAGTGCCCCGGGGACAGAGACCCGGTACTTC. Translated: CSAPGTETRYF. The V and J genes are TRBV20-1 and TRBJ2-5; 7 bases line up with TRBD1. Germline assignment: CDR1 DFQATT and CDR2 SNEGSKA (reference sequence). This CDR3 region has 11 residues.

The J gene is TRBJ2-3, the V gene TRBV2, with D maybe TRBD1 (5 bases). This CDR3 comprises 16 residues. With 3 bases removed from V and 0 bases from J, the gap between germline ends came to 13 bases. Germline CDR1 and CDR2: SNHLY and FYNNEI. CDR3 nucleotides: TGTGCCAGCAGTGATAGACAGAGGATAAGCACAGATACGCAGTATTTT. Its translation: CASSDRQRISTDTQYF.